These 15 T cell receptor beta chains were all obtained from the same sample, sequenced in a study of T cells in Graves' hyperthyroidism and ophthalmopathy. It was RNA transcripts that yielded the amplified TCR beta CDR3 regions. HTBI primers were employed in a first-round RT-PCR of the TCR CDR3. TCRdb itself ran the multiplex PCR reads through MiXCR, one entry per CDR3 protein. Among over 350,000 distinct CDR3 sequences, over 13% were seen once, and the ten largest hold 28%. The sequenced sample consisted of blood. These receptors all stem from a man aged 50 or older with Graves' ophthalmopathy.

This clonotype came up a few times. The chain joins TRBV5-1 to TRBJ2-5; D remains ambiguous. The CDR3 sequence is 13 residues long. The V end lost 0 bases, the J end lost 2 bases, and 5 bases lay between the germline ends. Looked up from germline, CDR1 is SGHRS and CDR2 is YFSETQ. The CDR3 loop reads CASSLDDQETQYF. The CDR3 coding sequence is TGCGCCAGCAGCTTGGATGATCAAGAGACCCAGTACTTC.

This clonotype has ten or more counts. The chain joins TRBV3-1 to TRBJ2-3; the D call may be TRBD1 or TRBD2 (5 bases each). Between the trimmed V and J ends, which lost 6 bases and 2 bases, there was a span of 21 bases. Per the germline V gene, CDR1 is LGHDT and CDR2 is YNNKEL (reference sequence). This CDR3 is built from 17 residues. The CDR3 here is CASSTGQTNQNTDTQYF. CDR3 coding DNA: TGTGCCAGCAGTACAGGCCAGACTAACCAGAACACAGATACGCAGTATTTT.

This clonotype has at least ten counts. This rearrangement joins TRBV30 to TRBJ2-7; 14 nucleotides match TRBD2. Germline V gene data show CDR1 as GTSNPN and CDR2 as SVGIG (reference sequence). J lost 5 bases, V lost 2 bases, and 5 bases had no gene match. This CDR3 region has 15 residues. This CDR3 reads CAWSLGLAGADEQYF. The CDR3 DNA reads TGTGCCTGGAGTTTGGGACTAGCGGGAGCGGACGAGCAGTACTTC.

There are a few counts of this clonotype. The rearrangement links TRBV6-1 to TRBJ2-3; 9 bases agree with TRBD2. The V and J ends lost 2 bases and 3 bases, in that order; junction bases with no gene match: 15. Per the germline V gene, CDR1 is MNHNS and CDR2 is SASEGT. The CDR3 is made up of 19 amino acids. This chain's CDR3 is CASSEYPSGTKVPTDTQYF. CDR3 sequence (DNA): TGTGCCAGCAGTGAATATCCTAGCGGGACCAAAGTTCCAACAGATACGCAGTATTTT.

This clonotype was detected ten times or more. V gene TRBV6-2 or TRBV6-3 combines with J gene TRBJ2-7; 9 bases are a match to TRBD1. The CDR3 is made up of 14 amino acids. Unmatched junction bases numbered 10, after V lost 7 bases and J lost 6 bases. CDR1 and CDR2 from the germline V gene are MNHEY and SVGEGT. The CDR3 protein is CASTRGQGLAEQYF. CDR3 in DNA: TGTGCCAGCACCCGGGGACAGGGCCTCGCCGAGCAGTACTTC.

This clonotype was counted a few times. The rearrangement joins TRBV15 to TRBJ1-3, with D perhaps matching TRBD1 (5 bases). Trimming stripped 4 bases from V and 8 bases from J, with 21 bases between. Germline lookup yields CDR1 LNHNV and CDR2 YYDKDF (reference sequence). The CDR3 runs 16 residues. The CDR3 loop is CATSTDRPTRGDTIYF. CDR3 DNA: TGTGCCACCAGCACCGACAGACCAACCCGCGGGGACACCATATATTTT. Full variable domain (rest looked up from reference TRBV15 and TRBJ1-3): DAMVIQNPRYQVTQFGKPVTLSCSQTLNHNVMYWYQQKSSQAPKLLFHYYDKDFNNEADTPDNFQSRRPNTSFCFLDIRSPGLGDTAMYLCATSTDRPTRGDTIYFGEGSWLTVV.

The J gene is TRBJ1-1, the V gene TRBV19, with a weak D call TRBD1 (6 bases). Germline-derived CDR1 and CDR2 are LNHDA and SQIVND (reference sequence). The CDR3 covers 14 residues. V lost 1 base, J lost 4 bases, and 10 bases lay in between. CDR3 sequence: CASSIAGGPTEAFF. In DNA form, the CDR3 reads TGTGCCAGTAGTATAGCGGGGGGGCCCACTGAAGCTTTCTTT.

This clonotype was detected many times. This chain connects TRBV2 to TRBJ2-1, with D perhaps given as TRBD1 or TRBD2 (5 bases each). Deletions cut 2 bases from V and 8 bases from J, with 13 bases between. Per the germline V gene, CDR1 is SNHLY and CDR2 is FYNNEI. The length of the CDR3 is 14 residues. CDR3 region: CASSEQGTGDEQFF. Here the CDR3 DNA reads TGTGCCAGCAGTGAACAAGGGACGGGCGATGAGCAGTTCTTC.

This clonotype was detected a few times. CDR3 sequence (DNA): TGCAGTGCTAGAGGCCGACGACAGGGATACGATGAAAAACTGTTTTTT. Its translation: CSARGRRQGYDEKLFF. This chain joins TRBV20-1 and TRBJ1-4; TRBD1 matches 7 bases. V lost 1 base, J lost 6 bases, and 11 bases stayed unmatched. CDR3 length: 16 residues. Germline CDR1 is DFQATT and CDR2 is SNEGSKA (reference sequence).

This clonotype was seen more than once but under ten times. J is TRBJ1-2 and V is TRBV7-2; tentative D call: TRBD1 (5 bases). Germline V gene lookup returns CDR1 SGHTA and CDR2 FQGNSA. This CDR3 is 14 amino acids long. V was clipped by 6 bases and J by 2 bases, with 13 bases between them. CDR3 loop: CASSQTAGNYGYTF. CDR3 in DNA: TGTGCCAGCAGTCAGACAGCAGGGAACTATGGCTACACCTTC.

The CDR3, as DNA: TGTGCTAGTGCCCCCCCGTCGGGGAATAATTCACCCCTCCACTTT. It specifies CASAPPSGNNSPLHF. The rearrangement joins TRBV12-5 to TRBJ1-6; D is unresolved. CDR3 length: 15 residues. V lost 7 bases to trimming and J lost 5 bases, with 15 bases between them. Germline V gene sequence: CDR1 LGHNT, CDR2 FRNRAP.

The gene calls are TRBV14 and TRBJ2-7; D gene uncertain. The germline CDR1 and CDR2 sequences are SGHDN and FVKESK. CDR3 length equals 12 residues. Trimming stripped 4 bases from V and 2 bases from J, with 6 bases between. CDR3 sequence (DNA): TGTGCCAGCAGCCGTCGTGCCTACGAGCAGTACTTC. Its translation is CASSRRAYEQYF.

This clonotype was observed many times. V is TRBV24-1 and J is TRBJ1-5; no reliable D call. V gave up 9 bases and J gave up 6 bases, with 17 bases separating them. The germline V gene encodes CDR1 KGHDR and CDR2 SFDVKD. The CDR3 length is 14 residues. CDR3 coding DNA: TGTGCCACCCAGGATACTCTTGGAGTTCAGCCCCAGCATTTT. As protein: CATQDTLGVQPQHF.

The gene calls are TRBV6-1 and TRBJ2-1; 7 positions match TRBD2. Germline V lookup: CDR1 MNHNS, CDR2 SASEGT. J was trimmed by 11 bases and V by 3 bases; bases with no gene match: 4. This CDR3 region has 12 residues. In DNA form, the CDR3 reads TGTGCCAGCAGTGAGGGGGGGAGGAAGCAGTTCTTC. This encodes CASSEGGRKQFF.

The table lists this clonotype with a few counts. The chain uses TRBV7-3 and TRBJ2-7, with TRBD2 matching over 8 bases. After removal of 1 base from V and 3 bases from J, the junction contained 5 bases not matched to a gene. The germline V gene has CDR1 SGHTA and CDR2 FQGTGA. This CDR3 contains 15 residues. The CDR3 protein is CASSLKPAGVYEQYF. The CDR3 DNA follows: TGTGCCAGCAGCTTAAAGCCAGCGGGAGTCTACGAGCAGTACTTC.